This T cell receptor (beta chain) was identified during a study of blood T cell repertoires in COVID-19 (dated by TCRdb to the early 2020s). At the level of the whole study: Samples from collaborators originated in the United States, Italy and Spain and spanned both the acute and convalescent phases of COVID-19. Samples were obtained from the ongoing ImmuneRACE study (first 160 participants) and from about 1,300 subjects provided by 6 global collaborators. Deeply sampled blood TCRbeta repertoires from subjects exposed to, actively infected with, or recovered from COVID-19 were included in the dataset. The material from the prospective study consisted of cDNA or gDNA derived from T cells, B-cell-depleted T cells, or PBMCs. Where available, HLA class I and class II types were taken from metadata supplied by the sample provider and were not determined by assay-based typing. A de-identified subject ID, COVID-19 status, age in years and sex were almost always included in the sample metadata. The repertoires were released in a freely available public database meant as a resource for research on the immune response to SARS-CoV-2.

Concerning this clone: No antigen is known for it. Base qualities were left out, and no much larger clone turns up one base away.

Based on the germline V gene (reference sequence), the CDR1 and CDR2 sequences are LGHDT and YNNKEL. V is shortened by 1 base, J by 3 bases, and the region joining them spans 13 bases. There are 16 amino acids in the CDR3, from cysteine to phenylalanine inclusive. Only the CDR3 DNA stays, 48 bases, in frame from base 1. Broad study findings and their caveats: The quantity of clinical and demographic metadata differed by source and by participant and was supplied without curation.

The immunoSEQ Assay, a bias-controlled multiplex PCR, was used to amplify TCRbeta CDR3 regions from genomic DNA. The study's own analysis went as follows. Within the assay, amplification of reference gene primers was used to estimate how many nucleated cells each sample contained. Sequence reads were collapsed and filtered to measure the absolute abundance of every unique TCRbeta CDR3 rearrangement. For each sample, productive Simpson clonality was calculated as the square root of Simpson's diversity index across productive rearrangements. The table was pulled from immuneACCESS by TCRdb, which kept in-frame rearrangements only. Such tables lose some clones; where checked, under half of the loss comes from unresolved V genes, and the rest has no known cause. Clonal size and the V and J genes are those of that table, whereas D and trimming came from the DNA. The sample records about 120,000 clones, 85% to 90% of which are singletons. 4.6% of the sample is in the top ten clones.

Whole blood was collected in K2EDTA tubes by collaborating institutions according to the institutions' own protocols. For TCRbeta analysis, collaborators shipped samples in one of three forms: frozen whole blood, isolated PBMCs, or DNA extracted from either of those sample types. The chain joins TRBV3-1 (or the pseudogene TRBV3-2) to TRBJ1-5, with TRBD1 perhaps the D gene, on 5 matching bases. The sequenced sample was peripheral blood. This TCR was sampled from a woman aged 45-59 years with acute or convalescent COVID-19. The CDR3 amino acid sequence is: CASSQGLDSVNQPQHF. The nucleotide sequence is TGTGCCAGCAGCCAAGGTCTTGACAGCGTCAATCAGCCCCAGCATTTT.